This TCR beta chain was found in a study of blood T cell repertoires in COVID-19. The V and J ends lost 6 bases and 4 bases respectively, with 16 bases between them. The CDR3 runs 14 residues. Germline loops: CDR1 MDHEN, CDR2 SYDVKM. Authors' methods: For nucleated cells, counts were estimated from reference gene primer amplification. Using immunoSEQ multiplex PCR, the repertoire was profiled, and TCRdb retains in-frame clones only, with some absent. The DNA was the basis for D and trimming; V, J and clone size are from that table. Here the sample spans under 250,000 clones, more than 75% being singletons.

This sequence was found in a woman between 65 and 79 years old with COVID-19, enrolled during active disease. The V and J genes are TRBV28 and TRBJ2-7, with a possible D match to TRBD1 (5 bases). The material sequenced was peripheral blood. The CDR3 DNA sequence: TGTGCCAGCAGCCCCGGTACAGGACCTTACGAGCAGTACTTC. Amino acid sequence: CASSPGTGPYEQYF.